The next 18 T cell receptor beta chains were all read from a single sample in a study of T cell clonality in common variable immunodeficiency. Repertoires were generated with immunoSEQ multiplex PCR, while TCRdb's copy carries only in-frame clones and drops some. This sample carries about 64,000 clones, none of them present only once. The sample taken for sequencing was peripheral blood mononuclear cells. Receptors originate from a person aged 18 to 75 in good health.

This clone was seen repeatedly, ten times or more. The missing CDR3 end, 3 residues past where the read stops, is filled in from the germline J gene. V and J are TRBV10-3 and TRBJ2-7; 7 bases agree with TRBD1. The germline V gene encodes CDR1 ENHRY and CDR2 SYGVKD. V trimming: 2 bases; J trimming: 0 bases; junction bases outside the gene matches: 7. The CDR3 runs 16 residues. The CDR3 loop reads CAISEPRDRDSYEQYF. The part of the CDR3 DNA that was read is TGTGCCATCAGTGAGCCCCGGGACAGAGACTCCTACGAG.

Points on this clone: The observed sequence ends 3 residues before the CDR3 terminus, with the missing tail filled in from the germline J gene. V usage is TRBV5-1 and J usage is TRBJ2-1; the match to TRBD2 covers 12 bases. CDR1 and CDR2 (germline): SGHRS, YFSETQ. This CDR3 contains 17 residues. V shed 0 bases and J 3 bases; nucleotides not matched to a gene: 4. The CDR3 sequence is CASSLGTSGRIYNEQFF. CDR3 bases read: TGCGCCAGCAGCTTGGGAACTAGCGGGAGGATCTACAATGAG.

The sample holds many counts of this clone. The DNA ends 3 residues before the CDR3 does, and the rest of the CDR3 is filled in from the germline J gene. The gene calls are TRBV7-8 and TRBJ2-5; TRBD1 aligns across 8 bases. V trimming: 2 bases; J trimming: 3 bases; junction bases outside the gene matches: 2. Germline loops: CDR1 SGHVS, CDR2 FQNEAQ. The CDR3 extends over 14 amino acids. Partial CDR3 DNA: TGTGCCAGCAGCTTAAAGACAGGGGAAGAGACC. Translating gives CASSLKTGEET. The full CDR3 sequence reads CASSLKTGEETQYF.

This clone was seen many times. The sequence runs out 3 residues before the end of the CDR3; the remainder is reconstructed from the germline J gene. The J gene is TRBJ1-2, the V gene TRBV5-1; a possible D gene is TRBD1 (6 bases). This CDR3 is 14 amino acids long. Germline assignment: CDR1 SGHRS and CDR2 YFSETQ. V shed 0 bases and J shed 7 bases, with 13 bases lying between them. CDR3 DNA, as far as it was read: TGCGCCAGCAGCTTGGTCAGGGGCGAGCGTGGC. Translating it yields CASSLVRGERG. From start to end, the CDR3 is CASSLVRGERGYTF.

This clone has at least ten counts. Read sequence stops 3 residues before the CDR3 end, and the germline J gene provides the missing end. The chain recombines TRBV20-1 with TRBJ2-7, with D possibly TRBD2 on 6 matching bases. There are 13 residues in the CDR3. Germline V CDR1 and CDR2: DFQATT, SNEGSKA (reference sequence). The V and J ends lost 7 bases and 1 base respectively, with 14 bases between them. CDR3 sequence reads: CSVPGDSSYEQYF. The sequenced part of the CDR3 DNA is TGCAGTGTCCCGGGGGATTCTTCCTACGAG.

This clone occurred many times. The read halts 3 residues ahead of the CDR3 end, with the missing end drawn from the germline J gene. The J gene is TRBJ2-3, the V gene TRBV4-2, with TRBD2 identical over 9 bases. The V gene end was trimmed by 4 bases and the J gene end by 3 bases; junction bases not matched to a gene: 8. This CDR3 spans 16 amino acids. Germline V gene data show CDR1 as LGHNA and CDR2 as YNFKEQ. The chain's CDR3 is CASSREAGGETDTQYF. CDR3 DNA, as far as it was read: TGTGCCAGCAGCCGAGAAGCGGGAGGCGAGACAGATACG.

This clone was seen repeatedly, ten times or more. Sequencing ends 3 residues short of the CDR3 end; the germline J gene provides the rest. V usage is TRBV2 and J usage is TRBJ2-1; 11 bases map to TRBD2. CDR1 is SNHLY and CDR2 is FYNNEI in the germline V gene. The CDR3 is 16 residues long. Trimming took 6 bases from V and 0 from J; bases not matched to a gene: 4. The part of the CDR3 DNA that was read is TGTGCCAGCAGAAAACTAGCGGGAGTCTCCTACAATGAG. Its translation: CASRKLAGVSYNE. The whole CDR3 sequence is CASRKLAGVSYNEQFF.

This clone was picked up many times. The read terminates 3 residues before the CDR3 end, so the remaining end is supplied by the germline J gene. The chain joins TRBV5-1 to TRBJ2-2; the match to TRBD1 covers 7 bases. Looked up from germline, CDR1 is SGHRS and CDR2 is YFSETQ. Trimming at V came to 4 bases and at J to 0 bases, leaving 15 bases not matched to a gene. The CDR3 is 19 amino acids. CDR3 loop: CASSQGQRELLSNTGELFF. The sequenced part of the CDR3 DNA is TGCGCCAGCAGCCAGGGACAGCGAGAACTCTTATCGAACACCGGGGAG.

This clone was counted at least ten times. The CDR3 end lies 3 residues beyond the end of the read and is filled in from the germline J gene. This chain joins TRBV6-1 and TRBJ2-7; 12 bases agree with TRBD1. Trimming cost V 4 bases and J 4 bases; bases outside gene matches: 5. The CDR3 sequence is 15 residues long. CDR1 and CDR2 (germline): MNHNS, SASEGT. The sequenced CDR3 bases are TGTGCCAGCAGTGGGGACAGGGGGCTACTATACGAG. The encoded protein is CASSGDRGLLYE. The full CDR3 protein is CASSGDRGLLYEQYF.

This clone was seen many times. Read sequence stops 3 residues before the CDR3 end, and the germline J gene provides the missing end. V gene TRBV15 combines with J gene TRBJ2-2; 7 nucleotides agree with TRBD1. The CDR3 covers 16 residues. J was trimmed by 4 bases and V by 0 bases; bases with no gene match: 5. CDR1 is LNHNV, CDR2 YYDKDF, per germline (reference sequence). The CDR3 DNA, read in part, is TGTGCCACCAGCAGAGAAGGGGGCGGTGGCACCGGGGAG. Translation gives CATSREGGGGTGE. The complete CDR3 reads CATSREGGGGTGELFF.

This clone was counted many times. The read terminates 3 residues ahead of where the CDR3 ends, so the germline J gene completes it. The V and J genes are TRBV30 and TRBJ2-3, with TRBD2 matching 10 bases. The V gene end was trimmed by 0 bases and the J gene end by 2 bases; junction bases not matched to a gene: 5. CDR1 and CDR2 (germline): GTSNPN, SVGIG (reference sequence). This CDR3 spans 16 amino acids. The CDR3 region is CAWSVGAGGLTDTQYF. Incomplete CDR3 DNA: TGTGCCTGGAGTGTAGGAGCGGGGGGGCTCACAGATACG.

This clone was seen at least ten times. The read terminates 3 residues before the CDR3 end, so the remaining end is supplied by the germline J gene. This chain joins TRBV4-1 and TRBJ2-1; D is perhaps TRBD1 (6 bases). With 4 bases removed from V and 3 bases from J, the gap between germline ends came to 10 bases. The germline CDR1 and CDR2 sequences are MGHRA and YSYEKL. CDR3 length: 14 amino acids. This CDR3 reads CASSPGQNYNEQFF. The part of the CDR3 DNA that was read is TGCGCCAGCAGCCCGGGACAAAACTACAATGAG.

A word on this clone: The CDR3 goes on 3 residues after the read ends, and that part is filled in from the germline J gene. The chain is built from TRBV2 and TRBJ2-7; D may be TRBD1 or TRBD2 (5 bases each). CDR1 is SNHLY, CDR2 FYNNEI, per germline. The CDR3 runs 14 residues. V lost 7 bases to trimming and J lost 5 bases, with 18 bases between them. Partial CDR3 DNA: TGTGCCAGCACGGTTGCAGGGAGTTACGACGAG. Protein: CASTVAGSYDE. Given in full, the CDR3 is CASTVAGSYDEQYF. Full variable domain (missing parts from reference TRBV2 and TRBJ2-7): EPEVTQTPSHQVTQMGQEVILRCVPISNHLYFYWYRQILGQKVEFLVSFYNNEISEKSEIFDDQFSVERPDGSNFTLKIRSTKLEDSAMYFCASTVAGSYDEQYFGPGTRLTVT.

The CDR3 reads CSAGLAGAPEGEQFF. The sequenced part of the CDR3 DNA is TGCAGTGCTGGTCTAGCGGGGGCCCCGGAGGGTGAG. The J gene is TRBJ2-1, the V gene TRBV20-1; 10 bases fit TRBD2. The read gets to within 3 residues of the CDR3 end, and the germline J gene fills in the rest. CDR1 DFQATT and CDR2 SNEGSKA come from the germline V gene (reference sequence). V shed 5 bases and J 9 bases; nucleotides not matched to a gene: 13. The CDR3 is made up of 15 amino acids.

This clone was observed a handful of times. Read data end 3 residues before the CDR3 end; the end is taken from the germline J gene. V and J are TRBV2 and TRBJ2-7; 12 bases align to TRBD2. This CDR3 has 15 amino acids. V shed 6 bases and J 4 bases; nucleotides not matched to a gene: 7. Looked up from germline, CDR1 is SNHLY and CDR2 is FYNNEI. The CDR3 sequence: CASRKGLAGSYEQYF. The covered CDR3 bases are TGTGCCAGCAGGAAAGGACTAGCGGGGTCGTACGAG.

In this sample, this clone turned up many times. The read falls 3 residues short of the CDR3 end, and the missing part is taken from the germline J gene. The chain has TRBV7-9 and TRBJ1-1; no firm D call. The CDR3 contains 14 residues. Germline CDR1 reads SEHNR; CDR2 reads FQNEAQ (reference sequence). V was cut by 2 bases and J by 1 base, with 8 bases left in between. Partial CDR3 DNA: TGTGCCAGCAGCTTATCAGGCCGGAACACTGAA. Translated, it gives CASSLSGRNTE. The entire CDR3 is CASSLSGRNTEAFF.

Note on this clone: The DNA ends 3 residues before the CDR3 does, and the rest of the CDR3 is filled in from the germline J gene. The chain employs TRBV7-6 and TRBJ2-3; TRBD2 aligns across 13 bases. The germline V gene encodes CDR1 SGHVS and CDR2 FNYEAQ. The CDR3 has 18 amino acids. V was clipped by 5 bases and J by 6 bases; unmatched bases: 14. The CDR3 DNA, read in part, is TGTGCCAGCAGCCCCACTAGCGGGAGGGCCGATACTACCGATACG. Its translation is CASSPTSGRADTTDT. The CDR3 in its entirety is CASSPTSGRADTTDTQYF. Full variable domain (remainder filled in from reference TRBV7-6 and TRBJ2-3): GAGVSQSPRYKVTKRGQDVALRCDPISGHVSLYWYRQALGQGPEFLTYFNYEAQQDKSGLPNDRFSAERPEGSISTLTIQRTEQRDSAMYRCASSPTSGRADTTDTQYFGPGTRLTVL.

This clone was counted at least ten times. The CDR3 extends 3 residues past the end of the read, so its final part is completed from the germline J gene. The rearrangement uses TRBV10-2 and TRBJ2-2; D is unclear. The length of the CDR3 is 15 residues. V shed 3 bases and J shed 1 base, with 9 bases lying between them. The germline gives CDR1 WSHSY, CDR2 SAAADI. CDR3 sequence: CASSDIAENTGELFF. The sequenced CDR3 bases are TGCGCCAGCAGTGACATTGCGGAGAACACCGGGGAG.